This TCR beta chain was sequenced for a study of cytomegalovirus exposure and HLA in healthy donors. General study findings and limits: Accurate prediction of HLA-A and HLA-B alleles (for most subjects) was reportedly achieved from TCR beta sequences. One cluster of highly shared sequence variants probably arose as a sequencing artifact. Using the classifier, cytomegalovirus status was reportedly diagnosed with high specificity and sensitivity.

V was shortened by 0 bases and J by 2 bases, with 14 bases between the two germline ends. The germline V gene has CDR1 SGHAT and CDR2 FQNNGV. CDR3 length: 16 residues. A word on this clone: The antigen remains undetermined.

Use of 60 Vbeta and 13 Jbeta primers characterized the PCR. The data were produced by immunoSEQ multiplex PCR, yet TCRdb's version contains in-frame clones alone and is incomplete. The repertoire has some 210,000 clones, under 85% of them found once; the top ten carry roughly 10%. The receptor's source is a woman aged 45-59 years in good health and CMV-seropositive. The specimen was PBMCs. The chain joins TRBV11-2 to TRBJ2-7; D is possibly TRBD1 (6 bases). CDR3 DNA: TGTGCCAGCAGCTTAGACGGGACATCTCCGACCTACGAGCAGTACTTC. Amino acids: CASSLDGTSPTYEQYF.